Listed here is a single TCR beta chain. Its antigen is not known. This entry comes from a study of graft-versus-host responses after intestinal transplantation. General observations from the study: Early post-transplant HvG declines tracked with peak circulating GvH clone levels. Analysis identified GvH clones in recipient marrow, with some appearing first in ileum or blood.

With 1 base removed from V and 0 bases from J, the gap between germline ends came to 15 bases. CDR3 length: 17 amino acids. CDR1 is SGHVS, CDR2 FNYEAQ, per germline. Here immunoSEQ multiplex PCR was the method, and the copy in TCRdb shows in-frame clones only, minus some. Counted here are more than 85,000 clones, roughly 85% occurring once; the ten biggest clones make up roughly 0.8%. This receptor was identified in a human donor who received an intestinal transplant. The chain combines TRBV7-6 with TRBJ1-1; D not certain. Sequenced here: unstimulated CD4+ T cells sorted from spleen or lymph node cells, sampled before intestinal transplant. The CDR3 nucleotides are TGTGCCAGCAGCTTAGTCAACGGGGAAGGAATGAACACTGAAGCTTTCTTT. Translating it yields CASSLVNGEGMNTEAFF.